The 16 T cell receptor beta chains below come from one sample, sequenced in a study of T-cell reconstitution after alpha-beta-depleted transplantation in children. This sample's TCRbeta library carried unique molecular identifier barcodes. TCRdb itself ran the PCR reads through MiXCR, one entry per CDR3 protein. The sample carries 200,000 or so distinct CDR3 sequences, about 8.4% recorded once. The source material was PBMCs, mostly from graft donor cells, sampled 360 days after TCRalphabeta/CD19-depleted stem cell transplant. These receptors came from a male patient aged 2-15 years who had a stem cell transplant for acute myeloid leukemia, so the T cells may come from the graft donor.

Many counts were recorded for this clonotype. The chain is built from TRBV10-3 and TRBJ2-7; D unresolved. Deletions cut 8 bases from V and 4 bases from J, with 6 bases between. The CDR3 loop spans 10 amino acids. Per germline, CDR1 ENHRY and CDR2 SYGVKD. The DNA for the CDR3 is TGTGCCATCGGAACATACGAGCAGTACTTC. The encoded protein is CAIGTYEQYF.

This clonotype was seen ten or more times. The J gene is TRBJ2-3, the V gene TRBV24-1; D gene unclear. This CDR3 region has 13 residues. Germline-derived CDR1 and CDR2 are KGHDR and SFDVKD. Between the trimmed V and J ends, which lost 3 bases and 0 bases, there was a span of 3 bases. CDR3 bases: TGTGCCACCAGTGATCCCAGCACAGATACGCAGTATTTT. Protein sequence: CATSDPSTDTQYF.

With respect to this clonotype: Being one base from a much bigger clone, this may be a read error. This CDR3 fails to terminate in the conserved phenylalanine or tryptophan, so it likely reflects a read error. Because the CDR3's place on the DNA is in doubt, the DNA is left out and the CDR3 is given as listed by TCRdb. The V and J genes are TRBV21-1 and TRBJ2-1; the D call of TRBD1 is as the table states it, not checked on the DNA. TRBV21-1 is a pseudogene locus. The CDR3 is 16 amino acids long, termini counted. This CDR3 reads CASSDTGTGDYNEQFC.

This clonotype was detected only a few times. The rearrangement uses TRBV18 and TRBJ2-3, with 8 bases aligning to TRBD2. The CDR3 has 14 amino acids. The junction had 2 bases not matched to a gene; V was cut back by 6 bases and J by 0 bases. Germline assignment: CDR1 KGHSH and CDR2 LQKENI. The CDR3 spells CASSGTRSTDTQYF. The CDR3 DNA follows: TGTGCCAGCTCCGGGACTAGAAGCACAGATACGCAGTATTTT.

This clonotype was seen only a few times. V and J are TRBV10-3 and TRBJ2-7, with TRBD1 identical over 8 bases. Trimming took 10 bases from V and 3 from J; bases not matched to a gene: 5. Germline CDR1 ENHRY, CDR2 SYGVKD. CDR3 length equals 12 residues. In nucleotides, the CDR3 is TGTGCCAGCGGACAGGGAAACTACGAGCAGTACTTC. The encoded protein is CASGQGNYEQYF.

This rearrangement joins TRBV6-1 to TRBJ1-1, with D tentatively TRBD1 (5 bases). Trimming removed 7 bases at V and 2 bases at J, with 11 bases between. This CDR3 is 13 amino acids long. Germline-derived CDR1 and CDR2 are MNHNS and SASEGT. Written as DNA, the CDR3 is TGTGCCAGCATGGCAGGGCGAAACACTGAAGCTTTCTTT. Residues: CASMAGRNTEAFF.

This chain links TRBV7-3 with TRBJ2-4; D gene unclear. Trimming shortened V by 0 bases and J by 9 bases, and 9 bases separated the two germline ends. The germline CDR1 and CDR2 sequences are SGHTA and FQGTGA. The CDR3 runs 13 residues. The CDR3 protein is CASSLTIRSIQYF. The CDR3 bases are TGTGCCAGCAGCTTAACGATTAGATCCATTCAGTACTTC.

The table lists this clonotype with a few counts. The genes are TRBV7-2 and TRBJ1-5, with D unclear. Germline V CDR1 and CDR2: SGHTA, FQGNSA. The CDR3 spans 13 residues. Trimming took off 3 bases at V and 4 bases at J, with 7 bases between the two ends. DNA of the CDR3: TGTGCCAGCAGCTTGTTCCCAAATCAGCCCCAGCATTTT. This gives the protein CASSLFPNQPQHF.

This clonotype occurred a few times. The chain couples TRBV20-1 to TRBJ1-4; possibly TRBD1 for D (5 bases). The CDR3 loop spans 13 amino acids. CDR1 is DFQATT, CDR2 SNEGSKA, per germline (reference sequence). Trimming cost V 6 bases and J 7 bases, with 15 bases left between them. In DNA, the CDR3 is TGCAGTGCCACCACAGGTCAGCGTGAAAAACTGTTTTTT. It specifies CSATTGQREKLFF.

This clonotype was seen ten or more times. The chain carries TRBV20-1 and TRBJ2-5, with D uncertain. Trimming cost V 3 bases and J 0 bases, with 5 bases left between them. This CDR3 is built from 12 residues. Per the germline V gene, CDR1 is DFQATT and CDR2 is SNEGSKA (reference sequence). CDR3 in DNA: TGCAGTGCTAGTACGAACCAAGAGACCCAGTACTTC. This encodes CSASTNQETQYF.

The chain employs TRBV6-1 and TRBJ1-3, with unresolved D. The germline gives CDR1 MNHNS, CDR2 SASEGT. Trimming took 4 bases from V and 0 from J, leaving 13 bases between them. This CDR3 is built from 16 residues. CDR3 loop: CASSVRQIRSGNTIYF. The CDR3 DNA sequence: TGTGCCAGCAGTGTGAGGCAGATACGCTCTGGAAACACCATATATTTT.

The rearrangement uses TRBV10-3 and TRBJ2-7, with D maybe TRBD2 (5 bases). The CDR3 is 14 amino acids. Germline loops: CDR1 ENHRY, CDR2 SYGVKD. Trimming took 8 bases from V and 2 from J, leaving 16 bases between them. CDR3 sequence (DNA): TGTGCCATCTCCCGGGGAGTCTCGCCCTACGAGCAGTACTTC. This sequence encodes CAISRGVSPYEQYF.

This chain connects TRBV10-3 to TRBJ2-3; 9 nucleotides align to TRBD2. Unmatched junction bases numbered 12, after V lost 6 bases and J lost 2 bases. Germline V gene sequence: CDR1 ENHRY, CDR2 SYGVKD. CDR3 length equals 17 residues. In DNA form, the CDR3 reads TGTGCCATCAGGCCTAGCGGGACTCCCTACTTCACAGATACGCAGTATTTT. Protein sequence: CAIRPSGTPYFTDTQYF.

This clonotype came up many times. The rearrangement joins TRBV7-3 to TRBJ2-1, with D unclear. V dropped 5 bases and J dropped 3 bases, with 5 bases sitting between them. Per germline, CDR1 SGHTA and CDR2 FQGTGA. The CDR3 loop spans 12 amino acids. Here the CDR3 reads CASSVDYNEQFF. In DNA form, the CDR3 reads TGTGCCAGCAGCGTCGACTACAATGAGCAGTTCTTC.

The CDR3 region has the DNA TGTGCCAGCAGCCCAATTAGGGGGGCCGGCACAGATACGCAGTATTTT. It is translated as CASSPIRGAGTDTQYF. This chain uses TRBV14 with TRBJ2-3, with D possibly called TRBD1 or TRBD2 (6 bases each). This CDR3 spans 16 amino acids. Germline V CDR1 and CDR2: SGHDN, FVKESK. Trimming removed 4 bases from V and 1 base from J, with 15 bases in between.

This clonotype has more than one count but fewer than ten. The CDR3 region is CSARDLSGAHYYGYTF. CDR3 sequence (DNA): TGCAGTGCTAGAGATTTAAGCGGGGCACATTACTATGGCTACACCTTC. This chain connects TRBV20-1 to TRBJ1-2, with D maybe TRBD1 (5 bases). V lost 0 bases and J lost 3, with 17 bases in between. Germline assignment: CDR1 DFQATT and CDR2 SNEGSKA (reference sequence). The length of the CDR3 is 16 residues.